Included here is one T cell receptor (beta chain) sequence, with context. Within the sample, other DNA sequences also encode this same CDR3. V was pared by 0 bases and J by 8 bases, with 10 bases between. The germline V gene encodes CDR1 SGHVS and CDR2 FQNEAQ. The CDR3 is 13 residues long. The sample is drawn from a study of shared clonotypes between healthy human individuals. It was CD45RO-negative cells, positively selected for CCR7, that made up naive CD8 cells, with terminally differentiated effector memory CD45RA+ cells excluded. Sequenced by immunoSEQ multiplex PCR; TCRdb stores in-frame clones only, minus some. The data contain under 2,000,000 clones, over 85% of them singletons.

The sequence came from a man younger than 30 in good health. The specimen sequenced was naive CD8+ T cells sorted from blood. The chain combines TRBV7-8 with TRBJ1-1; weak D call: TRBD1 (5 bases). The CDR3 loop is CASSLASGTEAFF. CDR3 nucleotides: TGTGCCAGCAGCTTAGCATCGGGGACCGAAGCTTTCTTT.